This T cell receptor beta chain stems from a study of blood T cell repertoires in COVID-19. Study-level background: Acute-phase and convalescent COVID-19 samples originated in the United States, Italy and Spain.

Seattle participants joined during active infection and were tracked over time. Per the original data handling: Reference gene primer amplification yielded estimated nucleated cell counts. Sequencing used immunoSEQ multiplex PCR; TCRdb keeps in-frame clones, though not all of them. From that table come the V and J calls and clone size; the DNA was used to work out D and trimming. The sample lists about 170,000 clones, around nine tenths occurring once. Germline V lookup: CDR1 GTSNPN, CDR2 SVGIG (reference sequence). Trimming removed 0 bases from V and 2 bases from J, with 8 bases in between. This CDR3 has 14 amino acids.

Sequenced material: peripheral blood. The chain joins TRBV30 to TRBJ1-5, with a possible D match to TRBD1 (6 bases). The source is a man aged 55 to 70 with COVID-19, enrolled during active disease. In DNA form, the CDR3 reads TGTGCCTGGAGTGTACAGGGCGGCAATCAGCCCCAGCATTTT. This codes for CAWSVQGGNQPQHF.